This T cell receptor (beta chain) was found in a study of blood T cell repertoires in COVID-19. Study-wide background: Donors in the United States, Italy and Spain gave samples during acute or convalescent COVID-19.

Cohorts were determined from participant-reported clinical history. This CDR3 is built from 15 residues. Trimming removed 7 bases from V and 1 base from J, with 16 bases in between. The germline V gene encodes CDR1 SGHVS and CDR2 FNYEAQ. As processed by the authors: Amplifying reference gene primers gave estimates of nucleated cell counts. Using immunoSEQ multiplex PCR, the repertoire was profiled, and TCRdb retains in-frame clones only, with some absent. V, J and clone size are those of that table, while D and trimming were read from the DNA. The sample shows approximately 480,000 clones, around 87% of them seen only once.

Sequenced: PBMCs or T cells enriched from blood (not recorded which). The V and J genes are TRBV7-6 and TRBJ1-1, with D possibly TRBD1 on 5 matching bases. The TCR comes from a woman under 30 who had recovered from COVID-19. The CDR3 coding sequence is TGTGCCAGCACCTTGAGGCTGGGGCAGAACACTGAAGCTTTCTTT. Encoded protein: CASTLRLGQNTEAFF.